Following are 11 T cell receptor beta chains from one sample sequenced in a study of T cell changes during pregnancy in multiple sclerosis. The method was immunoSEQ multiplex PCR; TCRdb's version includes in-frame clones alone and lacks a portion of them. The sample gives tens of thousands of clones, 75% to 95% of which show up once; around 0.93% is in the top ten. This material consisted of peripheral blood, taken before pregnancy. The receptor set was obtained from a female donor with multiple sclerosis, enrolled in a pregnancy study.

V and J are TRBV19 and TRBJ2-7; 8 nucleotides align to TRBD1. V shed 4 bases and J 4 bases; nucleotides not matched to a gene: 15. The CDR3 has 17 amino acids. Germline CDR1 and CDR2: LNHDA and SQIVND (reference sequence). CDR3 protein: CASSTRPTGGLSYEQYF. CDR3 bases: TGTGCCAGTAGTACCAGACCCACAGGGGGACTTTCTTACGAGCAGTACTTC. Variable domain in full (rest from reference TRBV19 and TRBJ2-7): DGGITQSPKYLFRKEGQNVTLSCEQNLNHDAMYWYRQDPGQGLRLIYYSQIVNDFQKGDIAEGYSVSREKKESFPLTVTSAQKNPTAFYLCASSTRPTGGLSYEQYFGPGTRLTVT.

As DNA, the CDR3 is TGCAGTGCTAGAGCAGGGGAAGGCTACACCTTC. Translated: CSARAGEGYTF. V gene TRBV20-1 combines with J gene TRBJ1-2, with D maybe TRBD1 (6 bases). The CDR3 has 11 residues. V was pared by 1 base and J by 8 bases, with 8 bases between. Germline values: CDR1 DFQATT, CDR2 SNEGSKA (reference sequence).

CDR3 sequence reads: CASSLGGATNEKLFF. For the CDR3, the DNA is TGTGCCAGCAGTTTAGGGGGGGCAACTAATGAAAAACTGTTTTTT. This chain uses TRBV27 with TRBJ1-4, with a tentative D call TRBD1 (5 bases). The CDR3 covers 15 residues. The V gene lost 2 bases and the J gene lost 0 bases, with 7 bases spanning the gap. Germline V gene data show CDR1 as MNHEY and CDR2 as SMNVEV (reference sequence). The variable domain in full, with the rest retrieved from reference TRBV27 and TRBJ1-4, is EAQVTQNPRYLITVTGKKLTVTCSQNMNHEYMSWYRQDPGLGLRQIYYSMNVEVTDKGDVPEGYKVSRKEKRNFPLILESPSPNQTSLYFCASSLGGATNEKLFFGSGTQLSVL.

The rearrangement uses TRBV5-1 and TRBJ2-3; 9 positions agree with TRBD2. V shed 2 bases, J shed 1 base, and the junction held 2 bases outside the gene matches. The CDR3 covers 15 residues. Germline V CDR1 and CDR2: SGHRS, YFSETQ. The CDR3 DNA follows: TGCGCCAGCAGCTTCCAGCGGGGGGGCACAGATACGCAGTATTTT. The encoded protein is CASSFQRGGTDTQYF.

The rearrangement links TRBV4-1 to TRBJ1-4; TRBD1 is a possible D gene (5 bases). This CDR3 contains 14 residues. The V gene lost 1 base and the J gene lost 8 bases, with 11 bases spanning the gap. Germline CDR1 reads MGHRA; CDR2 reads YSYEKL. Here the CDR3 DNA reads TGCGCCAGCAGCCAAGTCCAGGGTAACGAAAAACTGTTTTTT. Amino acids: CASSQVQGNEKLFF.

The chain is built from TRBV7-6 and TRBJ2-1; D is perhaps TRBD1 (6 bases). Per the germline V gene, CDR1 is SGHVS and CDR2 is FNYEAQ. The CDR3 spans 17 residues. V lost 4 bases, J lost 0 bases, and 16 bases lay in between. The CDR3 coding sequence is TGTGCCAGCAGCTCGAAAGTGGGGGCCAGCTCCTACAATGAGCAGTTCTTC. Its protein is CASSSKVGASSYNEQFF.

The V gene is TRBV7-2, the J gene TRBJ1-3; D not certain. The CDR3 is 13 amino acids. CDR1 and CDR2 (germline): SGHTA, FQGNSA. V was trimmed by 4 bases and J by 4 bases, leaving 8 bases between them. For the CDR3, the DNA is TGTGCCAGCAGCTGGGGAGGGGGAAACACCATATATTTT. Its protein is CASSWGGGNTIYF. The complete variable domain, with remaining parts taken from reference TRBV7-2 and TRBJ1-3, reads GAGVSQSPSNKVTEKGKDVELRCDPISGHTALYWYRQSLGQGLEFLIYFQGNSAPDKSGLPSDRFSAERTGGSVSTLTIQRTQQEDSAVYLCASSWGGGNTIYFGEGSWLTVV.

This chain joins TRBV19 and TRBJ2-7; D may be TRBD1 (6 bases). The CDR3 contains 14 residues. Germline CDR1 LNHDA, CDR2 SQIVND (reference sequence). Between the trimmed V and J ends, which lost 5 bases and 0 bases, there was a span of 11 bases. CDR3 amino acids: CASSPQGGSYEQYF. CDR3 sequence (DNA): TGTGCCAGTAGTCCCCAAGGGGGCTCCTACGAGCAGTACTTC.

Here the CDR3 DNA reads TGTGCCAGCACTCTAACAGGATCCTACGAGCAGTACTTC. Translated: CASTLTGSYEQYF. V and J are TRBV11-2 and TRBJ2-7; the D gene is possibly TRBD1 (5 bases). Germline V lookup: CDR1 SGHAT, CDR2 FQNNGV. Trimming took off 7 bases at V and 1 base at J, with 11 bases between the two ends. This CDR3 is 13 amino acids long.

The genes are TRBV5-4 and TRBJ2-3; TRBD1 matches at 8 bases. V trimming: 0 bases; J trimming: 3 bases; junction bases outside the gene matches: 3. The CDR3 has 15 residues. Germline values: CDR1 SGHNT, CDR2 YYREEE (reference sequence). The CDR3 DNA reads TGTGCCAGCAGCTTGGCCCAGGGGGCAACAGATACGCAGTATTTT. Translated, it gives CASSLAQGATDTQYF. Supplemented by reference TRBV5-4 and TRBJ2-3, the full variable domain reads ETGVTQSPTHLIKTRGQQVTLRCSSQSGHNTVSWYQQALGQGPQFIFQYYREEENGRGNFPPRFSGLQFPNYSSELNVNALELDDSALYLCASSLAQGATDTQYFGPGTRLTVL.

This clone was counted once. The CDR3 DNA follows: TGTGCCAGCAGCTTGGTTCCGGGACAAATGAACACTGAAGCTTTCTTT. It specifies CASSLVPGQMNTEAFF. The chain recombines TRBV5-4 with TRBJ1-1; D possibly corresponds to TRBD1 (6 bases). The V gene lost 0 bases and the J gene lost 0 bases, with 12 bases spanning the gap. The CDR3 has 16 amino acids. The germline V gene has CDR1 SGHNT and CDR2 YYREEE (reference sequence).